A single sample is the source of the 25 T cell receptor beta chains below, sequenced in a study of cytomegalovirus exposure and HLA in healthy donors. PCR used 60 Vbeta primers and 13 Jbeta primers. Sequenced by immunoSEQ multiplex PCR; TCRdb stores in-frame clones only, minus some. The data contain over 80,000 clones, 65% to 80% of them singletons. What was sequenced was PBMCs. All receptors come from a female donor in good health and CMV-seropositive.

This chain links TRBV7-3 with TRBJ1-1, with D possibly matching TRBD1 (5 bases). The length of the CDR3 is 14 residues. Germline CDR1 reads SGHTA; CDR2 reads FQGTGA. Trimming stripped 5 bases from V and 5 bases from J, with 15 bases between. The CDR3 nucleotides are TGTGCCAGCAGCCCGAACCCCGGGGGAACTGAAGCTTTCTTT. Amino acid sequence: CASSPNPGGTEAFF.

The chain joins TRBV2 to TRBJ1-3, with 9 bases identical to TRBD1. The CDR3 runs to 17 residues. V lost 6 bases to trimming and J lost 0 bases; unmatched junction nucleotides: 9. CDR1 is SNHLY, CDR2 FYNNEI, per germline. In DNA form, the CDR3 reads TGTGCCAGCAGGGCCAGGACAGGGGAGATCTCTGGAAACACCATATATTTT. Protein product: CASRARTGEISGNTIYF.

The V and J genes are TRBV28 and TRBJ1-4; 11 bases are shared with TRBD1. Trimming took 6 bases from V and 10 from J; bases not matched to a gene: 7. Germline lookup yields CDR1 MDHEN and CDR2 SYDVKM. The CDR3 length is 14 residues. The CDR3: CASRRDRGGGKLFF. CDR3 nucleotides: TGTGCCAGCAGGAGGGACAGGGGGGGTGGAAAACTGTTTTTT.

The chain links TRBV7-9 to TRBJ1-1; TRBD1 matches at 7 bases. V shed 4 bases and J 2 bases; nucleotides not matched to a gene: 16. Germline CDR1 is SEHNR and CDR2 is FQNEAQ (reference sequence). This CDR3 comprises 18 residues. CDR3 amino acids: CASSSLLGQSSINTEAFF. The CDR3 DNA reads TGTGCCAGCAGCTCCTTGTTGGGACAGTCATCCATTAACACTGAAGCTTTCTTT.

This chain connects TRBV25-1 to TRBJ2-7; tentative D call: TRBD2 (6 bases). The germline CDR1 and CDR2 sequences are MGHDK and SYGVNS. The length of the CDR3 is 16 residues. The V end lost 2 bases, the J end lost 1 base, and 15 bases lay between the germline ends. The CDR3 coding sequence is TGTGCCAGCAGTGAACGGGGGTCCCTTAGGTCCTACGAGCAGTACTTC. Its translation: CASSERGSLRSYEQYF.

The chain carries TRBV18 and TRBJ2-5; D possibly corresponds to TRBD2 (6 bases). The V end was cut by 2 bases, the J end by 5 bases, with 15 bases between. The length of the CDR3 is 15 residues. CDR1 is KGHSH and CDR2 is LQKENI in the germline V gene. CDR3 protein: CASSPGAGGGETQYF. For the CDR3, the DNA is TGTGCCAGCTCACCAGGAGCGGGTGGCGGGGAGACCCAGTACTTC.

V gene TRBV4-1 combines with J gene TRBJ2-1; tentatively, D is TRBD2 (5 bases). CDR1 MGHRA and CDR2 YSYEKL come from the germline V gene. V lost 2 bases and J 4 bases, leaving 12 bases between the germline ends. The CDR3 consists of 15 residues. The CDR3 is CASSQTAGTYNEQFF. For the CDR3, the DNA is TGCGCCAGCAGCCAAACGGCGGGCACATACAATGAGCAGTTCTTC.

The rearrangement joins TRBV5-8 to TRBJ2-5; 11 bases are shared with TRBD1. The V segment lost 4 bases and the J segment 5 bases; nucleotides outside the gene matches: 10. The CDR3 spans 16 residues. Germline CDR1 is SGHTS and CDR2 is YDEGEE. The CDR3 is CASSGGQGARSETQYF. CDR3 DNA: TGTGCCAGCAGCGGAGGACAGGGGGCGCGGTCGGAGACCCAGTACTTC.

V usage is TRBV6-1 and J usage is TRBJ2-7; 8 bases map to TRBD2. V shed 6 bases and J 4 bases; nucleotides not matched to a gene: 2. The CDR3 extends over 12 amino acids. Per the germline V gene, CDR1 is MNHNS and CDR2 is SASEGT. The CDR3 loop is CASSRGGYEQYF. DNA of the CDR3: TGTGCCAGCAGCCGGGGGGGGTACGAGCAGTACTTC.

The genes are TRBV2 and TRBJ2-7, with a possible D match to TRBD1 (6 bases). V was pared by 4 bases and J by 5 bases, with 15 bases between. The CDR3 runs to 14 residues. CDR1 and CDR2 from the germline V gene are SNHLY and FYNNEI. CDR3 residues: CASSGTVMGDEQYF. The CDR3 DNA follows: TGTGCCAGCAGTGGGACAGTCATGGGGGACGAGCAGTACTTC. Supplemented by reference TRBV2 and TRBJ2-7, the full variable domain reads EPEVTQTPSHQVTQMGQEVILRCVPISNHLYFYWYRQILGQKVEFLVSFYNNEISEKSEIFDDQFSVERPDGSNFTLKIRSTKLEDSAMYFCASSGTVMGDEQYFGPGTRLTVT.

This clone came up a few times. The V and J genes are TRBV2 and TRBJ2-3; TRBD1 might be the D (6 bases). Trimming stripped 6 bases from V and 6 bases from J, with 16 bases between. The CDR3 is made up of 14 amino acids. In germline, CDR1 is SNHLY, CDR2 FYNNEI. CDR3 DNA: TGTGCCAGCAGCCGCCGGACAGCCCGGGATACGCAGTATTTT. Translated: CASSRRTARDTQYF.

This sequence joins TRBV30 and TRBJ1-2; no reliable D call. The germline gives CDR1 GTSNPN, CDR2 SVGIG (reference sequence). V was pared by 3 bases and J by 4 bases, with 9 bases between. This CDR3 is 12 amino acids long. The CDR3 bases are TGTGCCTGGAGACAAGTCGCCTATGGCTACACCTTC. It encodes CAWRQVAYGYTF. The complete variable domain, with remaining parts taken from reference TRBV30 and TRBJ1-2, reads SQTIHQWPATLVQPVGSPLSLECTVEGTSNPNLYWYRQAAGRGLQLLFYSVGIGQISSEVPQNLSASRPQDRQFILSSKKLLLSDSGFYLCAWRQVAYGYTFGSGTRLTVV.

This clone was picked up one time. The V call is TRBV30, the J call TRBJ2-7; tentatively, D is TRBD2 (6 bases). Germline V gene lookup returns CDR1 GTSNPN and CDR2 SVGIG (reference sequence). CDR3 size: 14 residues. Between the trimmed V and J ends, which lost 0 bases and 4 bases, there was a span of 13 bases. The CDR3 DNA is TGTGCCTGGAGTGTGGGTGGCGGGGAGTACGAGCAGTACTTC. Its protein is CAWSVGGGEYEQYF. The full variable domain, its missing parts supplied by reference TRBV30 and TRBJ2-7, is SQTIHQWPATLVQPVGSPLSLECTVEGTSNPNLYWYRQAAGRGLQLLFYSVGIGQISSEVPQNLSASRPQDRQFILSSKKLLLSDSGFYLCAWSVGGGEYEQYFGPGTRLTVT.

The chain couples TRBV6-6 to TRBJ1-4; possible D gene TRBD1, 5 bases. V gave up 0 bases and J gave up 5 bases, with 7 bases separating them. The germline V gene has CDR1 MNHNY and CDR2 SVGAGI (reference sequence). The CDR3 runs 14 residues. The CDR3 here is CASSYSTENEKLFF. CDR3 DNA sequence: TGTGCCAGCAGTTACTCGACAGAGAATGAAAAACTGTTTTTT.

Written as DNA, the CDR3 is TGTGCCAGCAGCCGGAACTCGGGACAGAACACCGGGGAGCTGTTTTTT. Encoded protein: CASSRNSGQNTGELFF. The chain recombines TRBV6-6 with TRBJ2-2; a possible D gene is TRBD1 (6 bases). The CDR3 runs 16 residues. Germline CDR1 MNHNY, CDR2 SVGAGI (reference sequence). The ends were cut back, 6 bases at V and 1 base at J, with 15 bases in the middle.

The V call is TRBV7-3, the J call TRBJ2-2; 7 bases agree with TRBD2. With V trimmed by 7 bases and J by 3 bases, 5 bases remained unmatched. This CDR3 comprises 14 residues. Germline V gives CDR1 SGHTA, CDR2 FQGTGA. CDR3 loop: CASTRTSDTGELFF. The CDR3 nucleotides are TGTGCCAGCACTCGGACTAGTGACACCGGGGAGCTGTTTTTT.

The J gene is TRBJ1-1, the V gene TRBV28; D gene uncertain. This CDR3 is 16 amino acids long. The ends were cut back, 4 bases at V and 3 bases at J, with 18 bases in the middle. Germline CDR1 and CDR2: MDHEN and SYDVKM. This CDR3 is CASSSPRGTKDTEAFF. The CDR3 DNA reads TGTGCCAGCAGTTCCCCGCGGGGAACAAAAGACACTGAAGCTTTCTTT. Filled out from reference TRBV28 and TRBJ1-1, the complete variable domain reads DVKVTQSSRYLVKRTGEKVFLECVQDMDHENMFWYRQDPGLGLRLIYFSYDVKMKEKGDIPEGYSVSREKKERFSLILESASTNQTSMYLCASSSPRGTKDTEAFFGQGTRLTVV.

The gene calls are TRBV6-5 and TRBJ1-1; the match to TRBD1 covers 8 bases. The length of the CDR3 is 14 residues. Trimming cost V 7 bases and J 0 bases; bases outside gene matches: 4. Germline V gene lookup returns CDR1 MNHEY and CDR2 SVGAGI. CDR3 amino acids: CASIEQGVNTEAFF. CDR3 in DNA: TGTGCCAGCATTGAACAGGGGGTGAACACTGAAGCTTTCTTT.

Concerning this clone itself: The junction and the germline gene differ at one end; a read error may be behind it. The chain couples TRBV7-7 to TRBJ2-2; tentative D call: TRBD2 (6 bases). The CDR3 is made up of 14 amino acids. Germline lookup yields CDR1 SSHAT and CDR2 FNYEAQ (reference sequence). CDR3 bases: TGTGCTAGCAGCCTGGGACTGGAGTCCGGGGAGCTGTTTTTT. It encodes CASSLGLESGELFF.

As DNA, the CDR3 is TGTGCCAGCAGCTCTCCGGCAGGGATAGACACTGAAGCTTTCTTT. Translation gives CASSSPAGIDTEAFF. The chain has TRBV6-5 and TRBJ1-1; TRBD1 might be the D (5 bases). This CDR3 has 15 residues. Germline lookup yields CDR1 MNHEY and CDR2 SVGAGI. V gave up 6 bases and J gave up 3 bases, with 17 bases separating them.

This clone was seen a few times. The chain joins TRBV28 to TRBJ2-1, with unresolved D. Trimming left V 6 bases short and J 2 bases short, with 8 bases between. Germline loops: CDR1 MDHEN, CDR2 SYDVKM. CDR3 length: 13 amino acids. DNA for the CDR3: TGTGCCAGCAGGCGTGAACCCTACAATGAGCAGTTCTTC. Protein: CASRREPYNEQFF.

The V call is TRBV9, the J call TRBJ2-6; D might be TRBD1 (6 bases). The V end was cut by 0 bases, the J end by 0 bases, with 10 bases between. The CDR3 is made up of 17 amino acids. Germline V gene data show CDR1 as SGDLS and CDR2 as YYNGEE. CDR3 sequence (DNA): TGTGCCAGCAGCGTAGATTGGACAGCCTCTGGGGCCAACGTCCTGACTTTC. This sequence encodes CASSVDWTASGANVLTF.

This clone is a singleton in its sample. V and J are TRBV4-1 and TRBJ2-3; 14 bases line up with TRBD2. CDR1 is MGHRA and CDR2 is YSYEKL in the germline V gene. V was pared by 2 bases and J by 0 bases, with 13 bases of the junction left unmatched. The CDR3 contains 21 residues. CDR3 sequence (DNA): TGCGCCAGCAGCCAATCTAGACTAGCGGGGGGGCCGCTCCTCAGCACAGATACGCAGTATTTT. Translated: CASSQSRLAGGPLLSTDTQYF.

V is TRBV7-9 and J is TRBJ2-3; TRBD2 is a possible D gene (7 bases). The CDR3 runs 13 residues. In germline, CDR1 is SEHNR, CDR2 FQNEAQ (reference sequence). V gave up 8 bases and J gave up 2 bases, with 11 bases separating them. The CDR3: CASHRDYTDTQYF. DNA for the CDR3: TGTGCCAGCCACAGGGACTACACAGATACGCAGTATTTT.

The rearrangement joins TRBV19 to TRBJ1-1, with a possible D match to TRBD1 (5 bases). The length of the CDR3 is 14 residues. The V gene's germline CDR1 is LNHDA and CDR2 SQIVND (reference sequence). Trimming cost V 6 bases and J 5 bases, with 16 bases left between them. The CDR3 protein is CASSRDFMRTEAFF. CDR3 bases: TGTGCCAGTAGCCGGGACTTTATGAGGACTGAAGCTTTCTTT.